One and the same sample provided the 16 T cell receptor beta chains below, sequenced in a study of blood T cell repertoires in COVID-19. The protocol was immunoSEQ multiplex PCR, while the TCRdb copy is restricted to in-frame clones and leaves out a portion. The table shows 300,000 to 450,000 clones, with 81% occurring only once. Sequenced: peripheral blood. The receptors were sampled from a human donor with acute or convalescent COVID-19. The donor label of this sample is uncertain.

The V call is TRBV5-6, the J call TRBJ1-1; tentatively, D is TRBD1 (5 bases). The CDR3 is made up of 14 amino acids. Germline lookup yields CDR1 SGHDT and CDR2 YYEEEE. Trimming left V 0 bases short and J 2 bases short, with 8 bases between. The CDR3 bases are TGTGCCAGCAGCTTGGCAGGGTATAACACTGAAGCTTTCTTT. Translated, it gives CASSLAGYNTEAFF.

This clone showed up just a few times. The gene calls are TRBV6-1 and TRBJ1-6; D call uncertain. V was clipped by 2 bases and J by 6 bases, with 8 bases between them. The CDR3 has 14 residues. The germline CDR1 and CDR2 sequences are MNHNS and SASEGT. The CDR3 region is CASSESVRNSPLHF. The CDR3 coding sequence is TGTGCCAGCAGTGAATCCGTCCGTAATTCACCCCTCCACTTT.

This clone was picked up a small number of times. The rearrangement joins TRBV28 to TRBJ1-2, with 9 nucleotides matching TRBD1. The germline CDR1 and CDR2 sequences are MDHEN and SYDVKM. The CDR3 covers 14 residues. V trimming: 8 bases; J trimming: 8 bases; junction bases outside the gene matches: 12. CDR3 region: CASLPVGQGRGYTF. CDR3 DNA: TGTGCCAGCCTCCCGGTCGGACAGGGGAGGGGCTACACCTTC.

The V gene is TRBV6-5, the J gene TRBJ1-1, with a possible D match to TRBD1 (5 bases). The CDR3 is made up of 16 amino acids. The V gene's germline CDR1 is MNHEY and CDR2 SVGAGI. Trimming removed 1 base from V and 1 base from J, with 13 bases in between. CDR3 DNA: TGTGCCAGCAGTTACTGGGGGGTGGGGAGGAACACTGAAGCTTTCTTT. Translation: CASSYWGVGRNTEAFF.

V and J are TRBV5-1 and TRBJ2-1, with 8 bases aligning to TRBD1. The CDR3 is 13 amino acids. Germline V CDR1 and CDR2: SGHRS, YFSETQ. The ends lost 4 bases at V and 9 bases at J; junction bases unmatched: 6. Here the CDR3 DNA reads TGCGCCAGCAGCCACGACAGGGGTGGTGAGCAGTTCTTC. Its translation is CASSHDRGGEQFF.

The CDR3 loop is CAISESLAEAFF. In DNA, the CDR3 is TGTGCCATCAGTGAGTCACTGGCTGAAGCTTTCTTT. The chain carries TRBV10-3 and TRBJ1-1; D is unresolved. This CDR3 is built from 12 residues. Germline-derived CDR1 and CDR2 are ENHRY and SYGVKD. V shed 0 bases and J shed 6 bases, with 5 bases lying between them.

This chain joins TRBV9 and TRBJ1-2; D not certain. Between the trimmed V and J ends, which lost 1 base and 5 bases, there was a span of 18 bases. From germline, CDR1 is SGDLS and CDR2 YYNGEE. CDR3 length: 16 residues. The CDR3, as DNA: TGTGCCAGCAGCGTAACCCCGCGCGGCCGGGGTTATGGCTACACCTTC. Amino acid sequence: CASSVTPRGRGYGYTF.

This chain connects TRBV10-2 to TRBJ2-1, with D hard to call. The germline gives CDR1 WSHSY, CDR2 SAAADI. Trimming pared 6 bases from V and 10 bases from J, leaving 16 bases between. CDR3 length: 13 amino acids. The CDR3 DNA sequence: TGCGCCAGCAGCCAGACTCTCATCGGCGAGCAGTTCTTC. It specifies CASSQTLIGEQFF.

The chain couples TRBV4-1 to TRBJ1-2; D call uncertain. Per the germline V gene, CDR1 is MGHRA and CDR2 is YSYEKL. CDR3 length equals 14 residues. The V end lost 2 bases, the J end lost 4 bases, and 11 bases lay between the germline ends. CDR3 residues: CASSQSAAAYGYTF. As DNA, the CDR3 is TGCGCCAGCAGCCAATCTGCGGCAGCCTATGGCTACACCTTC.

This rearrangement joins TRBV19 to TRBJ2-4, with TRBD2 matching 14 bases. Germline CDR1 reads LNHDA; CDR2 reads SQIVND (reference sequence). J was trimmed by 0 bases and V by 4 bases; bases with no gene match: 8. This CDR3 is built from 19 residues. The CDR3 DNA sequence: TGTGCCAGTAGTACCGCGGGACTAGCGGGAGTCGGAGCCAAAAACATTCAGTACTTC. Translation: CASSTAGLAGVGAKNIQYF.

The chain is built from TRBV5-1 and TRBJ1-2; the D gene is possibly TRBD1 (6 bases). V was pared by 0 bases and J by 5 bases, with 20 bases between. The CDR3 spans 17 residues. Germline V gene data show CDR1 as SGHRS and CDR2 as YFSETQ. The chain's CDR3 is CASSLGIDDRTVYGYTF. The CDR3, as DNA: TGCGCCAGCAGCTTGGGAATAGACGACAGGACGGTGTATGGCTACACCTTC. The full variable domain, completed using reference TRBV5-1 and TRBJ1-2, is KAGVTQTPRYLIKTRGQQVTLSCSPISGHRSVSWYQQTPGQGLQFLFEYFSETQRNKGNFPGRFSGRQFSNSRSEMNVSTLELGDSALYLCASSLGIDDRTVYGYTFGSGTRLTVV.

For this clone: Lacking the conserved final phenylalanine or tryptophan, this CDR3 likely reflects a read error. The DNA is omitted, as the CDR3 cannot be located on it reliably, and the CDR3 follows TCRdb's listing. The rearrangement uses TRBV14 and TRBJ2-3; no DNA check was done on the table's D call, TRBD2. From germline, CDR1 is SGHDN and CDR2 FVKESK. Including both end residues, the CDR3 is 13 amino acids long. This CDR3 reads CASSQDLTTTPLI.

This clone was seen a handful of times. The genes are TRBV6-5 and TRBJ1-2; D is ambiguous. V was clipped by 2 bases and J by 4 bases, with 11 bases between them. This CDR3 has 14 residues. CDR1 is MNHEY and CDR2 is SVGAGI in the germline V gene. Written as DNA, the CDR3 is TGTGCCAGCAGTTACGTGGCAGGCCTCTATGGCTACACCTTC. It specifies CASSYVAGLYGYTF.

The rearrangement uses TRBV11-1 and TRBJ1-2; D not resolved. The CDR3 is 14 amino acids. With 4 bases removed from V and 5 bases from J, the gap between germline ends came to 14 bases. Germline V gives CDR1 SGHAT, CDR2 FQDESV (reference sequence). CDR3 residues: CASSSPPTAYGYTF. Here the CDR3 DNA reads TGTGCCAGCAGCTCACCCCCCACTGCTTATGGCTACACCTTC.

J is TRBJ2-1 and V is TRBV25-1; TRBD2 aligns across 9 bases. The CDR3 is 14 amino acids. Germline trimming cut 8 bases from V and 7 bases from J; bases unmatched to any gene: 9. Germline V lookup: CDR1 MGHDK, CDR2 SYGVNS. CDR3 in amino acids: CASQTSGPGNEQFF. In nucleotides, the CDR3 is TGTGCCAGCCAGACTAGCGGCCCTGGGAATGAGCAGTTCTTC.

This chain joins TRBV4-1 and TRBJ1-4, with 7 bases that match TRBD1. The germline gives CDR1 MGHRA, CDR2 YSYEKL. The CDR3 extends over 15 amino acids. V shed 2 bases, J shed 4 bases, and the junction held 4 bases outside the gene matches. In DNA, the CDR3 is TGCGCCAGCAGCCAAACGGGACAGCGTAATGAAAAACTGTTTTTT. Its translation is CASSQTGQRNEKLFF.